This T cell receptor (beta chain) was sequenced for a study of shared clonotypes between healthy human individuals. Per the authors' pipeline: ImmunoSEQ yielded junction-only sequences lacking quality scores, so filtering differed. Sequenced by immunoSEQ multiplex PCR; TCRdb stores in-frame clones only, minus some. V, J and clone size are those of that table, while D and trimming were read from the DNA. The repertoire includes 2 million to 2.5 million clones, 95% of them detected once, and more than 0.1% sits in the top ten. This clone was picked up one time. The target antigen is unknown. Findings and limits, study-wide: Sharing across a few donors was seen in about 5% of naive CD4 clonotypes. Expectations were that clonotype sharing among donors would be affected by sequencing depth.

Trimming left V 3 bases short and J 2 bases short, with 12 bases between. The CDR3 spans 15 residues. The V gene's germline CDR1 is LGHNA and CDR2 YSLEER. This chain links TRBV4-3 with TRBJ2-3; no definite D call. The specimen sequenced was naive CD4+ T cells sorted from blood. Indicated subset: CD45RA+ positively selected. This receptor was obtained from a man younger than 30 in good health. The CDR3 is CASSHGATPTDTQYF. The CDR3 DNA sequence: TGCGCCAGCAGCCATGGAGCTACCCCCACAGATACGCAGTATTTT.